The 5 T cell receptor beta chains given below trace back to one sample, sequenced in a study of shared clonotypes between healthy human individuals (TCRdb year 2020). Libraries were prepared through the immunoSEQ multiplex PCR assay. The clones in this table, taken by TCRdb from immuneACCESS, are in-frame only. Not every clone is retained; where verified, under half of the shortfall comes from an unresolved V gene, and the cause of the rest is unknown. The sample table shows around 330,000 clones, and around 67% are seen once. The top ten clonotypes cover about a tenth of the sample. The sequencing input was memory CD4+ T cells sorted from blood. This sample's cell subset or site label indicates: CD45RA-negative fraction. These receptors were obtained from a man between 25 and 39 years old in good health.

The chain employs TRBV6-5 and TRBJ1-5, with a tentative D call TRBD1 (6 bases). Germline V CDR1 and CDR2: MNHEY, SVGAGI. The CDR3 is made up of 15 amino acids. Trimming pared 7 bases from V and 7 bases from J, leaving 20 bases between. The CDR3 here is CASIEDSNDGQPQHF. The CDR3 DNA reads TGTGCCAGCATCGAGGACAGCAATGACGGGCAGCCCCAGCATTTT.

Points on this clone: Other DNA sequences in the same sample also yield this CDR3. The rearrangement joins TRBV7-3 to TRBJ2-1; tentatively, D is TRBD2 (7 bases). The ends were cut back, 1 base at V and 9 bases at J, with 13 bases in the middle. CDR3 size: 14 residues. From germline, CDR1 is SGHTA and CDR2 FQGTGA. The CDR3 sequence is CASSLRGGTGEQFF. The CDR3, as DNA: TGTGCCAGCAGCTTAAGGGGGGGCACGGGTGAGCAGTTCTTC.

The chain combines TRBV30 with TRBJ1-5; 9 bases line up with TRBD1. There are 13 residues in the CDR3. CDR1 and CDR2 (germline): GTSNPN, SVGIG (reference sequence). The trim removed 1 base at V and 7 bases at J, leaving 2 bases unmatched. DNA of the CDR3: TGTGCCTGGAGTGGGACAGGGGACCAGCCCCAGCATTTT. This codes for CAWSGTGDQPQHF.

The V gene is TRBV9, the J gene TRBJ2-1; tentatively, D is TRBD2 (6 bases). Germline-derived CDR1 and CDR2 are SGDLS and YYNGEE. CDR3 size: 11 residues. CDR3 DNA: TGTGCTCGGGAGACCTACAATGAGCAGTTCTTC. Encoded protein: CARETYNEQFF.

V is TRBV2 and J is TRBJ1-4; tentative D call: TRBD1 (6 bases). Trimming left V 7 bases short and J 7 bases short, with 16 bases between. The CDR3 runs to 14 residues. Germline values: CDR1 SNHLY, CDR2 FYNNEI. The CDR3 region has the DNA TGTGCCAGCATGAGTAGGGGGGGAAGTGAAAAACTGTTTTTT. Residues: CASMSRGGSEKLFF.